A selection of T cell receptor beta chains follows, all from one sample in a study of blood T cell repertoires in COVID-19. Sequencing used immunoSEQ multiplex PCR; TCRdb keeps in-frame clones, though not all of them. The table has about 380,000 clones, more than 70% seen once. Material: peripheral blood. The receptors come from a man aged 40-55 years with acute or convalescent COVID-19. Each CDR3 is given without its conserved first and last residue.

V	J	length	CDR3
TRBV27	TRBJ1-1	12	ASSKRTENTEAF
TRBV11-2	TRBJ1-2	11	ASSSTGGRGYT
TRBV7-9	TRBJ1-1	11	ASSYTDGGEAF
TRBV27	TRBJ1-2	17	ASSLKSWGQGAGDYGYT
TRBV10-1	TRBJ2-7	13	ASSESTGGTSEQY
TRBV28	TRBJ1-4	14	ASSPRFGTDNEKLF
TRBV3-1/TRBV3-2	TRBJ1-1	11	ASSLQLDTEAF
TRBV19	TRBJ1-5	13	ASSVVQGAAQPQH
TRBV28	TRBJ2-5	12	ASSLPDRGWTQY
TRBV5-1	TRBJ2-5	11	ASSFGAGETQY
TRBV10-1	TRBJ2-7	12	ASSGTGGWNEQY
TRBV4-2	TRBJ2-6	14	ASSLAGVTGANVLT
TRBV15	TRBJ1-2	14	ATSREGLGGAPGYT
TRBV5-6	TRBJ2-1	15	ASSLGAGDSLSNEQF
TRBV5-1	TRBJ1-5	13	ASSLGQGRYQPQH
TRBV7-9	TRBJ1-2	12	ASSSEYSWYGYT
TRBV2	TRBJ1-2	14	ASSEREDRPTYGYT
TRBV7-8	TRBJ2-1	16	ASSGGTSGIRSYNEQF
TRBV7-2	TRBJ2-2	12	ASSLAQGTGELF
TRBV18	TRBJ1-1	12	ASSSTGGGTEAF
TRBV9	TRBJ1-6	14	ASSPEGGTGESPLH
TRBV4-1	TRBJ1-4	15	ASSQGWRGRKNEKLF
TRBV23-1	TRBJ2-2	12	ALSQGSNTGELF
TRBV7-8	TRBJ2-1	14	ASSLGLSSSYNEQF
TRBV27	TRBJ1-1	12	ASSSLRGRVEAF
TRBV7-9	TRBJ1-1	11	ASSPDRAGEAF
TRBV7-8	TRBJ1-1	13	ASSLAWTGGTEAF
TRBV4-1	TRBJ2-3	13	ASSQDRGRSDTQY
TRBV6-1	TRBJ1-4	15	ASSAEPTGATNEKLF
TRBV5-6	TRBJ1-5	12	ASSLGQSLLPQH
TRBV29-1	TRBJ2-4	13	SVVVRGGLENIQY
TRBV18	TRBJ1-6	11	ASSLGPNSPLH
TRBV7-3	TRBJ1-2	11	ASSLTGGYGYT
TRBV6-5	TRBJ2-1	13	ASSSGTGAYNEQF
TRBV3-1/TRBV3-2	TRBJ1-5	13	ASSQGGGTGQPQH
TRBV24-1	TRBJ2-2	14	ATSDPSSGNTGELF
TRBV9	TRBJ2-1	14	ASSVGGTTTLTEQF
TRBV11-2	TRBJ1-6	13	ASSLGGTDKSPLH
TRBV4-1	TRBJ1-1	16	ASSQVGEGRMVYAEAF
TRBV28	TRBJ1-5	14	ASSPIWQGTVRPQH
TRBV9	TRBJ1-2	11	ASSVVSGAGYT
TRBV2	TRBJ2-1	11	ASQTSSYNEQF
TRBV7-9	TRBJ2-1	13	ASIPTGGSHNEQF
TRBV5-1	TRBJ2-4	12	ASSLSGSQNIQY
TRBV5-1	TRBJ1-1	13	ASSLGQGAYTEAF
TRBV7-9	TRBJ1-1	14	ASSLVGGGRNTEAF